This T cell receptor (beta chain) was documented in a study of neurological immune-mediated disorders. Per the germline V gene, CDR1 is PRHDT and CDR2 is FYEKMQ (reference sequence). V shed 5 bases and J 2 bases; nucleotides not matched to a gene: 4. CDR3 length equals 15 residues. The sorted libraries were made from about a million CD4+ or CD8+ T cells. About this clonotype: Antigen: not known.

Every sequencing run produced over 180 million TCR-beta sequences, and the sequences from any one run covered 15-18 subjects. TCRdb reanalysed the 5' RACE reads using MiXCR and keeps one entry per CDR3 protein. The table includes 15,000 to 20,000 distinct CDR3 sequences, roughly a tenth detected once. Findings and limits, study-wide: Levels of TCR clonal expansion peaked in HTLV-1-associated myelopathy and reached their lowest in multiple sclerosis, under those of healthy controls. Expanded clones shared no identical CDR3 amino acid sequences across subjects, which suggested private TCR-beta repertoires in all groups.

The sequenced sample was CD8+ T cells from blood. This receptor was obtained from a woman between 45 and 65 years old in good health. The genes are TRBV13 and TRBJ2-3, with TRBD2 matching 10 bases. CDR3 sequence: CASSLAGEYTDTQYF. CDR3 coding DNA: TGTGCCAGCAGCCTAGCGGGAGAGTACACAGATACGCAGTATTTT.